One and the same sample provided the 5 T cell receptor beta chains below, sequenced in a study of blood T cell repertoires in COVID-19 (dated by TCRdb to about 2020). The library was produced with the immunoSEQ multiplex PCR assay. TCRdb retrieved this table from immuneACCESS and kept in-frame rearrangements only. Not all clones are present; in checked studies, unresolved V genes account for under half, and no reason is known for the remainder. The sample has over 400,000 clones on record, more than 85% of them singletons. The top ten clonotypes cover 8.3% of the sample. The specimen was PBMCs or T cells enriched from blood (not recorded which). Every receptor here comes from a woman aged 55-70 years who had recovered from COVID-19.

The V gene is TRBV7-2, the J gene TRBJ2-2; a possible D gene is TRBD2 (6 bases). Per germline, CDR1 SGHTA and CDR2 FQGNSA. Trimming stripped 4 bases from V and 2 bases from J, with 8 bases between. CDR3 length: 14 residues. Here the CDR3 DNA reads TGTGCCAGCAGCTCTAGCGCCAACACCGGGGAGCTGTTTTTT. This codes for CASSSSANTGELFF.

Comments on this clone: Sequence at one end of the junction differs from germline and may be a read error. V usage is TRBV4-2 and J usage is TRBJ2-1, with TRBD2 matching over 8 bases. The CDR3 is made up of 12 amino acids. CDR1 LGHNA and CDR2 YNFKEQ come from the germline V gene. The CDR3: CASSQGGTGGVF. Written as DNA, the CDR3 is TGTGCCAGCAGCCAAGGCGGAACGGGGGGGGTCTTC.

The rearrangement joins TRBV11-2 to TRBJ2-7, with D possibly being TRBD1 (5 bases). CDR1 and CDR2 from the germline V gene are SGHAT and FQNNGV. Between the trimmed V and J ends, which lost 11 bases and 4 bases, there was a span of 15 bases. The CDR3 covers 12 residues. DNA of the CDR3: TGTGCCTGCGTAGGGGAAGGTTACGAGCAGTACTTC. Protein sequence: CACVGEGYEQYF.

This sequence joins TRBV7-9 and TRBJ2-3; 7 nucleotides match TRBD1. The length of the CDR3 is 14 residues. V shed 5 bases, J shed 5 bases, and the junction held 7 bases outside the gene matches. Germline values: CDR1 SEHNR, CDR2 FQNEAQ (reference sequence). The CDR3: CASSQDRSQDTQYF. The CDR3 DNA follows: TGTGCCAGCAGCCAGGACAGGTCACAAGATACGCAGTATTTT. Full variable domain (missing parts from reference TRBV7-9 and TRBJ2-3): DTGVSQNPRHKITKRGQNVTFRCDPISEHNRLYWYRQTLGQGPEFLTYFQNEAQLEKSRLLSDRFSAERPKGSFSTLEIQRTEQGDSAMYLCASSQDRSQDTQYFGPGTRLTVL.

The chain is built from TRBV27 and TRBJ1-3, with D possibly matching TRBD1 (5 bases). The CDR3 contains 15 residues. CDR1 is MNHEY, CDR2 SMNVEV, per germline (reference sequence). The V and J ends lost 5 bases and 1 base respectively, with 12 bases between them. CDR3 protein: CASSRSGLSGNTIYF. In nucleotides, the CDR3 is TGTGCCAGCAGTCGATCAGGGTTATCTGGAAACACCATATATTTT.